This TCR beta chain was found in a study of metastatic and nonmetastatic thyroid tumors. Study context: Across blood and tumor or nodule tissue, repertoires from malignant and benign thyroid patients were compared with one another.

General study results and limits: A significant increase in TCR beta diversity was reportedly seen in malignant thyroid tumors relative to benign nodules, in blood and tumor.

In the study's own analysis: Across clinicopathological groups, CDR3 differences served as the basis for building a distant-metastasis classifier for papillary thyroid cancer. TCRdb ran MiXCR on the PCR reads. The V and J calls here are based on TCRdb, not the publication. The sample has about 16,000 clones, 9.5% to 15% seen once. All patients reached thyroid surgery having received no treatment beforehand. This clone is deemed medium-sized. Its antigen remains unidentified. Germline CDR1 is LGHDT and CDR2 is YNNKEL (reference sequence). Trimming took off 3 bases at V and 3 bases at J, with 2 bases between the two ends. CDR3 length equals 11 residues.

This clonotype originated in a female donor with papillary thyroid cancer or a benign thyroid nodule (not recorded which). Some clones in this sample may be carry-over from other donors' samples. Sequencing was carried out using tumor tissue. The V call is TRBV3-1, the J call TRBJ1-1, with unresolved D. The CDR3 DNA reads TGTGCCAGCAGCCAGGACACTGAAGCTTTCTTT. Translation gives CASSQDTEAFF.